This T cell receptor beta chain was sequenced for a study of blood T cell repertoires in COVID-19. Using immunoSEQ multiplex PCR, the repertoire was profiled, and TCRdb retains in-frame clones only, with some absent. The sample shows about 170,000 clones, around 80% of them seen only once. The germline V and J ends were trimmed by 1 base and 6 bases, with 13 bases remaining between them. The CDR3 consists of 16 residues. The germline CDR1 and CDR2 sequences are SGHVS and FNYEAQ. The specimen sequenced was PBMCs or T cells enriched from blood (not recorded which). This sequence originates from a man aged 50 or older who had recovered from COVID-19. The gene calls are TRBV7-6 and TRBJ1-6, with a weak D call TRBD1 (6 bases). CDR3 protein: CASSLETGKPNSPLHF. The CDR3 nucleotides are TGTGCCAGCAGCTTAGAAACAGGGAAGCCTAATTCACCCCTCCACTTT. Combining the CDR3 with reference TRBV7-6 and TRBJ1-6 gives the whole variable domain GAGVSQSPRYKVTKRGQDVALRCDPISGHVSLYWYRQALGQGPEFLTYFNYEAQQDKSGLPNDRFSAERPEGSISTLTIQRTEQRDSAMYRCASSLETGKPNSPLHFGNGTRLTVT.